Below, 18 T cell receptor beta chains from the same sample are listed, as sequenced in a study of OX40 agonist ivuxolimab in advanced cancers. TCRdb keeps only in-frame clones here, not all; method: immunoSEQ multiplex PCR. Of 97,000 or so clones listed, around 87% are singletons. Sequenced material: CD4+ or CD8+ T cells sorted from blood, taken in a trial of the OX40 agonist ivuxolimab. The receptors originated from an adult with an advanced solid tumor such as melanoma, head and neck, liver or kidney cancer.

V usage is TRBV27 and J usage is TRBJ2-7; D is perhaps TRBD1 (6 bases). Trimming cost V 7 bases and J 7 bases, with 29 bases left between them. Germline V CDR1 and CDR2: MNHEY, SMNVEV (reference sequence). The CDR3 loop spans 17 amino acids. The CDR3 reads CASTFTGTLLLGREQYF. The DNA of the CDR3 is TGTGCCAGCACCTTTACCGGGACACTTCTATTGGGGAGAGAGCAGTACTTC.

The chain recombines TRBV5-4 with TRBJ1-4; D gene unclear. This CDR3 region has 13 residues. CDR1 SGHNT and CDR2 YYREEE come from the germline V gene (reference sequence). Trimming shortened V by 2 bases and J by 5 bases, and 7 bases separated the two germline ends. The CDR3 DNA reads TGTGCCAGCAGCTTCGTACCAAATGAAAAACTGTTTTTT. Protein sequence: CASSFVPNEKLFF.

The gene calls are TRBV28 and TRBJ2-5; unclear D gene. This CDR3 comprises 14 residues. V lost 3 bases to trimming and J lost 9 bases, with 17 bases between them. Germline V CDR1 and CDR2: MDHEN, SYDVKM. This CDR3 reads CASSFGVSLRAQYF. In DNA, the CDR3 is TGTGCCAGCAGTTTTGGGGTTAGTCTCCGGGCCCAGTACTTC.

The chain uses TRBV25-1 and TRBJ2-1; D is possibly TRBD2 (5 bases). The V and J ends lost 0 bases and 4 bases respectively, with 16 bases between them. The CDR3 is made up of 17 amino acids. Germline lookup yields CDR1 MGHDK and CDR2 SYGVNS. This CDR3 is CASSEYTGMSDYNEQFF. In nucleotides, the CDR3 is TGTGCCAGCAGTGAATATACGGGGATGAGTGATTACAATGAGCAGTTCTTC.

The chain couples TRBV19 to TRBJ1-1; D uncertain. There are 13 residues in the CDR3. The germline CDR1 and CDR2 sequences are LNHDA and SQIVND (reference sequence). The V gene lost 4 bases and the J gene lost 4 bases, with 10 bases spanning the gap. The CDR3: CASSTPMRTEAFF. The CDR3 bases are TGTGCCAGTAGTACCCCCATGCGCACTGAAGCTTTCTTT.

The chain links TRBV4-1 to TRBJ2-3, with D possibly TRBD2 on 6 matching bases. In germline, CDR1 is MGHRA, CDR2 YSYEKL. CDR3 size: 15 residues. Trimming took off 5 bases at V and 0 bases at J, with 12 bases between the two ends. The CDR3 sequence is CASSIRERSTDTQYF. The CDR3 DNA sequence: TGCGCCAGCAGCATTCGGGAGAGGAGCACAGATACGCAGTATTTT.

The CDR3, as DNA: TGTGCCAGCAGGCGGTTCTCGAACACCGGGGAGCTGTTTTTT. Translated, it gives CASRRFSNTGELFF. The rearrangement joins TRBV28 to TRBJ2-2; no clear D gene. The length of the CDR3 is 14 residues. Germline CDR1 is MDHEN and CDR2 is SYDVKM. The V and J ends lost 6 bases and 0 bases respectively, with 8 bases between them.

The CDR3 sequence: CSAAGTTTYEQYF. As DNA, the CDR3 is TGCAGCGCCGCCGGGACGACCACCTACGAGCAGTACTTC. This chain joins TRBV29-1 and TRBJ2-7; D is possibly TRBD1 or TRBD2 (5 bases each). This CDR3 is 13 amino acids long. The V end lost 7 bases, the J end lost 2 bases, and 15 bases lay between the germline ends. Germline V gene lookup returns CDR1 SQVTM and CDR2 ANQGSEA.

This clone was seen a handful of times. Other DNA sequences of this sample code for an identical CDR3. The chain has TRBV30 and TRBJ1-1; a possible D gene is TRBD1 (6 bases). Deletions cut 8 bases from V and 6 bases from J, with 13 bases between. In germline, CDR1 is GTSNPN, CDR2 SVGIG (reference sequence). This CDR3 spans 11 amino acids. The CDR3 is CATSQGPEAFF. CDR3 sequence (DNA): TGTGCCACGTCACAGGGCCCTGAAGCTTTCTTT.

This chain connects TRBV2 to TRBJ1-1; D gene unclear. Germline V gene sequence: CDR1 SNHLY, CDR2 FYNNEI. V lost 0 bases to trimming and J lost 4 bases, with 12 bases between them. CDR3 length: 15 amino acids. CDR3: CASSEALHSSTEAFF. In nucleotides, the CDR3 is TGTGCCAGCAGTGAAGCGCTTCATAGCTCCACTGAAGCTTTCTTT. Full variable domain (missing parts from reference TRBV2 and TRBJ1-1): EPEVTQTPSHQVTQMGQEVILRCVPISNHLYFYWYRQILGQKVEFLVSFYNNEISEKSEIFDDQFSVERPDGSNFTLKIRSTKLEDSAMYFCASSEALHSSTEAFFGQGTRLTVV.

The V and J genes are TRBV5-6 and TRBJ2-3; a weak D match, TRBD1 (7 bases). CDR3 length: 13 residues. From germline, CDR1 is SGHDT and CDR2 YYEEEE. The V end was cut by 4 bases, the J end by 5 bases, with 11 bases between. Here the CDR3 DNA reads TGTGCCAGCAGCGTGCAGGGGGGAGATACGCAGTATTTT. Amino acid sequence: CASSVQGGDTQYF.

This clone has just a few counts. The V gene is TRBV6-1, the J gene TRBJ1-2; 7 bases are shared with TRBD1. The germline V gene has CDR1 MNHNS and CDR2 SASEGT. V was pared by 5 bases and J by 1 base, with 4 bases of the junction left unmatched. This CDR3 has 14 amino acids. CDR3 bases: TGTGCCAGCAGTAAAGGACAGGTTAACTATGGCTACACCTTC. This gives the protein CASSKGQVNYGYTF.

The V call is TRBV19, the J call TRBJ1-5; D might be TRBD1 (5 bases). Germline V lookup: CDR1 LNHDA, CDR2 SQIVND (reference sequence). CDR3 length: 14 amino acids. V lost 7 bases and J 1 base, leaving 11 bases between the germline ends. DNA of the CDR3: TGTGCCAGTAAGGTACCAGGGAGCAATCAGCCCCAGCATTTT. Its translation: CASKVPGSNQPQHF.

The chain links TRBV2 to TRBJ2-1; 9 nucleotides line up with TRBD2. CDR1 and CDR2 (germline): SNHLY, FYNNEI. This CDR3 comprises 16 residues. The junction had 9 bases not matched to a gene; V was cut back by 2 bases and J by 7 bases. The CDR3 sequence: CASSETRGRAGNEQFF. CDR3 coding DNA: TGTGCCAGCAGTGAAACCCGCGGGAGGGCCGGAAATGAGCAGTTCTTC. Full variable domain (missing parts from reference TRBV2 and TRBJ2-1): EPEVTQTPSHQVTQMGQEVILRCVPISNHLYFYWYRQILGQKVEFLVSFYNNEISEKSEIFDDQFSVERPDGSNFTLKIRSTKLEDSAMYFCASSETRGRAGNEQFFGPGTRLTVL.

The chain recombines TRBV5-1 with TRBJ2-5, with D tentatively TRBD1 (6 bases). The ends were cut back, 2 bases at V and 2 bases at J, with 7 bases in the middle. The CDR3 runs 13 residues. The germline V gene has CDR1 SGHRS and CDR2 YFSETQ. The CDR3 DNA reads TGCGCCAGCAGCTTTCAGGGGCAAGAGACCCAGTACTTC. Translated: CASSFQGQETQYF.

The chain recombines TRBV30 with TRBJ1-5, with D maybe TRBD1 (5 bases). This CDR3 has 15 residues. The V gene lost 0 bases and the J gene lost 2 bases, with 11 bases spanning the gap. From germline, CDR1 is GTSNPN and CDR2 SVGIG (reference sequence). CDR3 sequence: CAWSVVGGGNQPQHF. In DNA, the CDR3 is TGTGCCTGGAGTGTAGTCGGGGGGGGCAATCAGCCCCAGCATTTT.

The chain combines TRBV28 with TRBJ2-3; TRBD1 is a possible D gene (5 bases). This CDR3 is built from 14 residues. Germline values: CDR1 MDHEN, CDR2 SYDVKM. Trimming shortened V by 4 bases and J by 6 bases, and 14 bases separated the two germline ends. The CDR3 here is CASSSTHAGDTQYF. The CDR3 DNA reads as TGTGCCAGCAGTTCTACCCACGCAGGGGATACGCAGTATTTT.

V is TRBV5-1 and J is TRBJ2-3; D not certain. Germline assignment: CDR1 SGHRS and CDR2 YFSETQ. Trimming stripped 4 bases from V and 2 bases from J, with 14 bases between. This CDR3 spans 15 amino acids. CDR3 protein: CASSVPQLTTDTQYF. In DNA form, the CDR3 reads TGCGCCAGCAGCGTACCCCAACTTACCACAGATACGCAGTATTTT. Using reference TRBV5-1 and TRBJ2-3 for the parts outside the CDR3, the full variable domain is KAGVTQTPRYLIKTRGQQVTLSCSPISGHRSVSWYQQTPGQGLQFLFEYFSETQRNKGNFPGRFSGRQFSNSRSEMNVSTLELGDSALYLCASSVPQLTTDTQYFGPGTRLTVL.